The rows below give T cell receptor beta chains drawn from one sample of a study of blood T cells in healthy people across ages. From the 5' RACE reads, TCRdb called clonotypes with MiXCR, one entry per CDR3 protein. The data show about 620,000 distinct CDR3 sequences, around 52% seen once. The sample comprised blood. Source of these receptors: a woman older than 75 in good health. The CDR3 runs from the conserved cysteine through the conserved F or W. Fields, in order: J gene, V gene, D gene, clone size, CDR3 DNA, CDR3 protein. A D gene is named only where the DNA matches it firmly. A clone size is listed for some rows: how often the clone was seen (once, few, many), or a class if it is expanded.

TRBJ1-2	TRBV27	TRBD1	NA	TGTGCCAGCAGTTCCCGACAGGGGGTGGAGTATGGCTACACCTTC	CASSSRQGVEYGYTF
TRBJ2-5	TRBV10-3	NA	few	TGTGCCATCAGTGGGACGGTCGCCTACAATGAGCAGTACTTC	CAISGTVAYNEQYF
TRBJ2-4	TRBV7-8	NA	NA	TGTGCCAGCAGCCAGAATCTCCGGCCTCAAAACATTCAGTACTTC	CASSQNLRPQNIQYF
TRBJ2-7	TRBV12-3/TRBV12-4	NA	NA	TGTGCCAGCAGTTTCGGCAGGGGGGGGTACGAGCAGTACTTC	CASSFGRGGYEQYF
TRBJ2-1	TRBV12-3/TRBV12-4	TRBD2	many	TGTGCCAGCAGACAATTTAGCGGGAGTCCTTCCTACAATGAGCAGTTCTTC	CASRQFSGSPSYNEQFF
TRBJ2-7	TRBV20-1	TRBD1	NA	TGCAGTGCTAGTAGCGACAGGGTCTACGAGCAGTACTTC	CSASSDRVYEQYF
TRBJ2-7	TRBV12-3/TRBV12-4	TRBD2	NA	TGTGCCAGCAGGAGGACTAGTTCCCACGAGCAGTACTTC	CASRRTSSHEQYF
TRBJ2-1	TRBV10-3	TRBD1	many	TGTGCCATCAGGGGACAGTACAATGAGCAGTTCTTC	CAIRGQYNEQFF
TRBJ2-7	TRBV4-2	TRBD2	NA	TGTGCCAGCAGCCAAGAACTCCCTCGGGCGGGAGGGTTGGTCCGCCAGTACTTC	CASSQELPRAGGLVRQYF
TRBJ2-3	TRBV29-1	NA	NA	TGCAGCGTTGTTTGGCGGGCTACAGATACGCAGTATTTT	CSVVWRATDTQYF
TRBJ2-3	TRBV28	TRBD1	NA	TGTGCCAGCAGTCCACAGGGGAGAAGCACAGATACGCAGTATTTT	CASSPQGRSTDTQYF
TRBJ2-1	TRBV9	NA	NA	TGTGCCAGCAGCGGACCAACCAACGATGAGCGGTTCTTC	CASSGPTNDERFF
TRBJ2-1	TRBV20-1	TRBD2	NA	TGCAGTGCTAGCGGGGGGTTTTCCTACAATGAGCAGTTCTTC	CSASGGFSYNEQFF
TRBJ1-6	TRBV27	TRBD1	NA	TGTGCCAGCTCCCTCTCCCGCCAGGGGGGCCTCCACTTT	CASSLSRQGGLHF
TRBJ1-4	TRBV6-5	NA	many	TGTGCCAGCAGTTACGCAAGGACGGAAGAAAAACTGTTTTTT	CASSYARTEEKLFF
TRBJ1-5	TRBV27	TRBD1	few	TGTGCCAGCAGTTCGGCCCAGGGGGCGGGTAGCAATCAGCCCCAGCATTTT	CASSSAQGAGSNQPQHF
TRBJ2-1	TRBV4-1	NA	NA	TGCGCCAGCAGCCAAGACGACGGGGTCCATGAGCAGTTCTTC	CASSQDDGVHEQFF